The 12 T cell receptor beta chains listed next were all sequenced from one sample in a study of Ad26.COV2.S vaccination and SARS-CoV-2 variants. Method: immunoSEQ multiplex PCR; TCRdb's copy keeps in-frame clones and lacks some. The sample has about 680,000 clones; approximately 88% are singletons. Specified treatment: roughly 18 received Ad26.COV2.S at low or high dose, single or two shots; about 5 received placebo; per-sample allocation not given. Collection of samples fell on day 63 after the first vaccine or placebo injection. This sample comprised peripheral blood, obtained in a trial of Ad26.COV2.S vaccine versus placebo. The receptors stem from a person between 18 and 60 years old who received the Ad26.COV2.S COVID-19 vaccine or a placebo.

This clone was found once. Here the CDR3 reads CASRETSPGELFF. The CDR3 region has the DNA TGTGCCAGCAGAGAGACATCCCCCGGGGAGCTGTTTTTT. V is TRBV2 and J is TRBJ2-2, with no clear D. The germline gives CDR1 SNHLY, CDR2 FYNNEI. CDR3 length equals 13 residues. V dropped 6 bases and J dropped 6 bases, with 11 bases sitting between them.

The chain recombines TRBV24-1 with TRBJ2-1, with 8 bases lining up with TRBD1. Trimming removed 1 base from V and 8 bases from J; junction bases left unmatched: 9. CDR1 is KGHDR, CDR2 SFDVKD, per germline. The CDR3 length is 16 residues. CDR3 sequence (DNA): TGTGCCACCAGTGATTTTGGGCAGGGGGCGCGGGATGAGCAGTTCTTC. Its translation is CATSDFGQGARDEQFF.

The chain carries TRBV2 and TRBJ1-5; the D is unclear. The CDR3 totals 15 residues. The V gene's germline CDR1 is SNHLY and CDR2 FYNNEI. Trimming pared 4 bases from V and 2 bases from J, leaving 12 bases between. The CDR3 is CASSATVRGNQPQHF. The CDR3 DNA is TGTGCCAGCAGTGCCACCGTGCGAGGCAATCAGCCCCAGCATTTT. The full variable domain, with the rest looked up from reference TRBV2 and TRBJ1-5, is EPEVTQTPSHQVTQMGQEVILRCVPISNHLYFYWYRQILGQKVEFLVSFYNNEISEKSEIFDDQFSVERPDGSNFTLKIRSTKLEDSAMYFCASSATVRGNQPQHFGDGTRLSIL.

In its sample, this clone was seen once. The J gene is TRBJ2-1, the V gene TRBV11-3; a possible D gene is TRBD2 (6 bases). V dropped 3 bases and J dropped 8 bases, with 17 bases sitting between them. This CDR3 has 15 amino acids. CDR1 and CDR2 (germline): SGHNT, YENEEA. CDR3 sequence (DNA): TGTGCCAGCAGCTTCGGGCTAGCGAAGGGGTATGAGCAGTTCTTC. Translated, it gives CASSFGLAKGYEQFF. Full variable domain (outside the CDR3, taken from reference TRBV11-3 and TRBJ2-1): EAGVVQSPRYKIIEKKQPVAFWCNPISGHNTLYWYLQNLGQGPELLIRYENEEAVDDSQLPKDRFSAERLKGVDSTLKIQPAELGDSAVYLCASSFGLAKGYEQFFGPGTRLTVL.

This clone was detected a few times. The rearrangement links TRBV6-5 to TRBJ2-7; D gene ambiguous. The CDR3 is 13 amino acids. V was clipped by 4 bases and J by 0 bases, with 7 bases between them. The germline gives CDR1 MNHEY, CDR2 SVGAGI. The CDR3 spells CASSLQISYEQYF. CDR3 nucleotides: TGTGCCAGCAGTTTACAGATCTCCTACGAGCAGTACTTC.

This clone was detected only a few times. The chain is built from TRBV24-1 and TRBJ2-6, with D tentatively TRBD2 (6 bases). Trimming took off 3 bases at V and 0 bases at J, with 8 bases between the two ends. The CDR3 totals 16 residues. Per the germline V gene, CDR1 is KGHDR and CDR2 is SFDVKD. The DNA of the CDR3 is TGTGCCACCAGTGATGACGGGAGCTCTGGGGCCAACGTCCTGACTTTC. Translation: CATSDDGSSGANVLTF.

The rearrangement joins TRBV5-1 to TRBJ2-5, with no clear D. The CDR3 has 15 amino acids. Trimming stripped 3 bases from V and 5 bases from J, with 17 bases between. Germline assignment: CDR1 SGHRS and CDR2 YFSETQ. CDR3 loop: CASSSPGLPWETQYF. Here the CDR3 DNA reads TGCGCCAGCAGCTCACCGGGCCTCCCTTGGGAGACCCAGTACTTC.

In nucleotides, the CDR3 is TGTGCCAGCAGTGTCCTCGGGACTAGCGTCAGTGAGCAGTTCTTC. Its protein is CASSVLGTSVSEQFF. The V and J genes are TRBV2 and TRBJ2-1, with TRBD2 identical over 10 bases. The junction had 9 bases not matched to a gene; V was cut back by 4 bases and J by 9 bases. Germline V CDR1 and CDR2: SNHLY, FYNNEI. The CDR3 runs 15 residues.

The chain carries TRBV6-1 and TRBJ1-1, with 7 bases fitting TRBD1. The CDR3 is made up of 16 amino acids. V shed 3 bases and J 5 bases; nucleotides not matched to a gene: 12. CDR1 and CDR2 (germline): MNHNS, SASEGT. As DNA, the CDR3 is TGTGCCAGCAGTGACCCGACAGGGAAGGGCGGGACTGAAGCTTTCTTT. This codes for CASSDPTGKGGTEAFF.

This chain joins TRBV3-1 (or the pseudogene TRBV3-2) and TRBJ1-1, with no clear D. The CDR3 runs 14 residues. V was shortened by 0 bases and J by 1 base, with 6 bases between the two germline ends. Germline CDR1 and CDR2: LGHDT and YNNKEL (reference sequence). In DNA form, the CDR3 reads TGTGCCAGCAGCCAAGACGTGGGGAACACTGAAGCTTTCTTT. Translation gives CASSQDVGNTEAFF.

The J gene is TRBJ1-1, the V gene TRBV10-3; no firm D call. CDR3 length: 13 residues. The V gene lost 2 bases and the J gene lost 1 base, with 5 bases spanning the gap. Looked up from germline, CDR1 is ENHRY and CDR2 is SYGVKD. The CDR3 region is CAISEEENTEAFF. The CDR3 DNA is TGTGCCATCAGTGAGGAGGAGAACACTGAAGCTTTCTTT.

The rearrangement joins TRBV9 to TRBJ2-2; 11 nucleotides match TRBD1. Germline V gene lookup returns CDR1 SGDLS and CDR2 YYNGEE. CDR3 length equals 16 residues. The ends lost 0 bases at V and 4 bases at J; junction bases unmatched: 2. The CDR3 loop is CASSVAGTGGTGELFF. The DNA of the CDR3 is TGTGCCAGCAGCGTAGCAGGGACAGGGGGCACCGGGGAGCTGTTTTTT.